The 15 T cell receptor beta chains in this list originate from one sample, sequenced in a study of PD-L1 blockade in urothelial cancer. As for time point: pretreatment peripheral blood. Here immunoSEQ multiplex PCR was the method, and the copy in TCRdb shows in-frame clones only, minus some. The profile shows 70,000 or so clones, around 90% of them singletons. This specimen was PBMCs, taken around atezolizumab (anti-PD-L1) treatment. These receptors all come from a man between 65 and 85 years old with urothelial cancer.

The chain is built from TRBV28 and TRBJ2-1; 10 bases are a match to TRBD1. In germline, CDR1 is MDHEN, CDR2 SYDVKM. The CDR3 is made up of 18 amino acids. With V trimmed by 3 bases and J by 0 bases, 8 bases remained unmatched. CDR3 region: CASSFWGQGSVSYNEQFF. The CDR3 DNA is TGTGCCAGCAGTTTTTGGGGACAGGGGTCGGTCTCCTACAATGAGCAGTTCTTC.

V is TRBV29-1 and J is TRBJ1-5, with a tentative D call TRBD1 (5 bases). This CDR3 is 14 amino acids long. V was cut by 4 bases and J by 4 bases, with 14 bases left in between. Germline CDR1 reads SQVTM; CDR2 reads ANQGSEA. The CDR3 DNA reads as TGCAGCGTTGCCAATCGGGGGGGGAATCAGCCCCAGCATTTT. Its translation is CSVANRGGNQPQHF.

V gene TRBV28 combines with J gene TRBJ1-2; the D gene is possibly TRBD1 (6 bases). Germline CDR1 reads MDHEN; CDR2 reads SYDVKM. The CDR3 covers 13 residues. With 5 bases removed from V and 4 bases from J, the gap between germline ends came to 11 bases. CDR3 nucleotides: TGTGCCAGCAGTATCGGGGACATCTATGGCTACACCTTC. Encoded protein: CASSIGDIYGYTF.

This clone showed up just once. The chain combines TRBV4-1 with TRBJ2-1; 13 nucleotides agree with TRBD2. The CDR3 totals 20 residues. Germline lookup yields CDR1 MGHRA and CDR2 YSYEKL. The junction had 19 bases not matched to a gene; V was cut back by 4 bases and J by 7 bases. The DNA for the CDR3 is TGCGCCAGCAGCCCCCCCCAGGGGAGGACTAGCGGGAGTAAAGGAAATGAGCAGTTCTTC. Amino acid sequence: CASSPPQGRTSGSKGNEQFF.

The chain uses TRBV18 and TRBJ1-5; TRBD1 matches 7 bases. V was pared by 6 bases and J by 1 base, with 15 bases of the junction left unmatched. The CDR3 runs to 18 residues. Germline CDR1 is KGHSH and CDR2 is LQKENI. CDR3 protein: CASSPANRQGLSNQPQHF. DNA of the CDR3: TGTGCCAGCTCCCCCGCCAATCGACAGGGATTGAGCAATCAGCCCCAGCATTTT. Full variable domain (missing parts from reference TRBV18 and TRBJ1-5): NAGVMQNPRHLVRRRGQEARLRCSPMKGHSHVYWYRQLPEEGLKFMVYLQKENIIDESGMPKERFSAEFPKEGPSILRIQQVVRGDSAAYFCASSPANRQGLSNQPQHFGDGTRLSIL.

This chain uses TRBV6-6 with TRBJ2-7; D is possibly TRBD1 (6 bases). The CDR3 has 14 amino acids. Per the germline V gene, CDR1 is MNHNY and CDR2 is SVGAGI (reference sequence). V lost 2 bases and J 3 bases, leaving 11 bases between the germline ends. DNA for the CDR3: TGTGCCAGCAGTTACACCCACAGGGACTACGAGCAGTACTTC. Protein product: CASSYTHRDYEQYF.

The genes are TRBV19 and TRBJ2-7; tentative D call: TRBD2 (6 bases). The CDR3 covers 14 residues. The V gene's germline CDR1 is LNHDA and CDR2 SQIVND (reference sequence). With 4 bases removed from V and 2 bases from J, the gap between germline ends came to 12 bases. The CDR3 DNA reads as TGTGCCAGTAGTAGGTTAGCGGAGACCTACGAGCAGTACTTC. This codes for CASSRLAETYEQYF.

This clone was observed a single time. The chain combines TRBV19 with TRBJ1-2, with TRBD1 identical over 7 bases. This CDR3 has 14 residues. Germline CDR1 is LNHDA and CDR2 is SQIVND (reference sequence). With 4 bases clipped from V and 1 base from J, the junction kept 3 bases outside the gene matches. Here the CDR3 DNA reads TGTGCCAGTAGTAATGGACAGGATAACTATGGCTACACCTTC. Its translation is CASSNGQDNYGYTF.

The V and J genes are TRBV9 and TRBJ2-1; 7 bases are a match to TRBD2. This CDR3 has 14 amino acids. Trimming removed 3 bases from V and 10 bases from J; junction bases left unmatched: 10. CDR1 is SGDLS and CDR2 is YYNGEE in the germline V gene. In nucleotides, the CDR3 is TGTGCCAGCAGCGACCGGGTAGCGGGTAACGAGCAGTTCTTC. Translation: CASSDRVAGNEQFF.

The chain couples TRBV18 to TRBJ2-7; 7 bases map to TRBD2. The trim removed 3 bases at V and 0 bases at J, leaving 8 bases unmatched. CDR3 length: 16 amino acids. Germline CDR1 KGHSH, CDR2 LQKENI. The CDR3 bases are TGTGCCAGCTCACCGATGACTAGCATAGACTCCTACGAGCAGTACTTC. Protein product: CASSPMTSIDSYEQYF.

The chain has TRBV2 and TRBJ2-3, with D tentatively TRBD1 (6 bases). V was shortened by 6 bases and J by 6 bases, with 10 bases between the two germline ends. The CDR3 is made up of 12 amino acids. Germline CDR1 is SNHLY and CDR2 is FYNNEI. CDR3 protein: CASRDQGDTQYF. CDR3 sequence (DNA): TGTGCCAGCAGGGACCAGGGGGATACGCAGTATTTT.

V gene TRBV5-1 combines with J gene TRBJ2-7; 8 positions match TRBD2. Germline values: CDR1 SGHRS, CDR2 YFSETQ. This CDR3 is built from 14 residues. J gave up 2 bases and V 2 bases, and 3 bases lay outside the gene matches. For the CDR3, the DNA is TGCGCCAGCAGCTTTAGCGGGACCCCCTACGAGCAGTACTTC. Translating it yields CASSFSGTPYEQYF. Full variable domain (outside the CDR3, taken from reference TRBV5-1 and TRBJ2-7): KAGVTQTPRYLIKTRGQQVTLSCSPISGHRSVSWYQQTPGQGLQFLFEYFSETQRNKGNFPGRFSGRQFSNSRSEMNVSTLELGDSALYLCASSFSGTPYEQYFGPGTRLTVT.

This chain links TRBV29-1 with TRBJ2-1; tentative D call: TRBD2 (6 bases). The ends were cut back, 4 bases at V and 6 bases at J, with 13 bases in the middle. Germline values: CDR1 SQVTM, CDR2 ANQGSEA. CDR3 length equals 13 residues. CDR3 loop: CSVGWVSGNEQFF. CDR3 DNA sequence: TGCAGCGTTGGGTGGGTTAGCGGCAATGAGCAGTTCTTC.

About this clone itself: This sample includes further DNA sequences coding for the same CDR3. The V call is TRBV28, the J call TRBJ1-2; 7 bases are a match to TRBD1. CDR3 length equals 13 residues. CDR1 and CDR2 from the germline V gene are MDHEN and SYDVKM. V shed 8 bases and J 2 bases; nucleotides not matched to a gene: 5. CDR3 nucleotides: TGTGCCAGCTCCTTGACAGGGAACTATGGCTACACCTTC. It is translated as CASSLTGNYGYTF.

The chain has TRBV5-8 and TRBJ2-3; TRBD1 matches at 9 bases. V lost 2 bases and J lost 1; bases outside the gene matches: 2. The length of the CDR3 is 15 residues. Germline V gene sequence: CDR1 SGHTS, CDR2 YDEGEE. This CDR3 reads CASSFRTGGTDTQYF. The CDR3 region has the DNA TGTGCCAGCAGCTTTAGGACAGGGGGCACAGATACGCAGTATTTT.